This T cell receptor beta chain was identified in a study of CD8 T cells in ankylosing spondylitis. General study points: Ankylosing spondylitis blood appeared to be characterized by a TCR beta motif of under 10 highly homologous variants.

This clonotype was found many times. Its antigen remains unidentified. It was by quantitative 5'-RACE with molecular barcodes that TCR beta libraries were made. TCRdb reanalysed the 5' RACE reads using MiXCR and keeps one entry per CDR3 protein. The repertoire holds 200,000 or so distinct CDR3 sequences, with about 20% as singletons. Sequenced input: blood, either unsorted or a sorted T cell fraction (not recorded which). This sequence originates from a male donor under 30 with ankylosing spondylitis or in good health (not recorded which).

The CDR3 DNA is TGCGCCAGCAGCTTGAGCGGTGGCGAGCAGTACGTC. It specifies CASSLSGGEQYV. The V gene is TRBV5-1, the J gene TRBJ2-7, with D maybe TRBD2 (5 bases). Trimming removed 1 base from V and 6 bases from J, with 8 bases in between. Germline V gives CDR1 SGHRS, CDR2 YFSETQ. CDR3 length: 12 residues.